These 18 T cell receptor beta chains originate from one sample sequenced in a study of blood T cell repertoires in COVID-19. The protocol was immunoSEQ multiplex PCR, while the TCRdb copy is restricted to in-frame clones and leaves out a portion. Of some 320,000 clones listed, about 90% are singletons. The sequenced material came from peripheral blood. The source of these receptors is a woman between 25 and 40 years old with COVID-19, enrolled during active disease.

The chain is built from TRBV10-3 and TRBJ1-2, with D possibly being TRBD1 (6 bases). CDR1 and CDR2 (germline): ENHRY, SYGVKD. This CDR3 comprises 13 residues. The V and J ends lost 11 bases and 8 bases respectively, with 21 bases between them. CDR3 DNA sequence: TGTGCCCTAAGACAGGAACAAACTATGGGCTACACCTTC. It specifies CALRQEQTMGYTF.

The CDR3 spells CATSRDRGTGNTEAFF. DNA of the CDR3: TGTGCCACCAGCAGAGATAGGGGGACCGGGAACACTGAAGCTTTCTTT. V usage is TRBV15 and J usage is TRBJ1-1; D might be TRBD1 (6 bases). Germline values: CDR1 LNHNV, CDR2 YYDKDF (reference sequence). Trimming cost V 0 bases and J 1 base, with 12 bases left between them. The CDR3 length is 16 residues.

The gene calls are TRBV5-5 and TRBJ2-7; a weak D match, TRBD1 (6 bases). Germline V lookup: CDR1 SGHKS, CDR2 YYEKEE (reference sequence). V was pared by 1 base and J by 2 bases, with 10 bases between. The CDR3 totals 14 residues. The CDR3 reads CASSLQGSPYEQYF. DNA of the CDR3: TGTGCCAGCAGCTTGCAGGGGTCCCCCTACGAGCAGTACTTC.

The rearrangement uses TRBV2 and TRBJ1-5; possibly TRBD1 for D (5 bases). V dropped 6 bases and J dropped 5 bases, with 11 bases sitting between them. CDR1 and CDR2 (germline): SNHLY, FYNNEI. CDR3 length equals 13 residues. CDR3 sequence reads: CASRQGADQPQHF. DNA for the CDR3: TGTGCCAGCAGGCAGGGTGCAGATCAGCCCCAGCATTTT.

This chain uses TRBV19 with TRBJ1-1; 8 bases fit TRBD1. The CDR3 loop spans 16 amino acids. V lost 0 bases and J lost 1; bases outside the gene matches: 4. The germline gives CDR1 LNHDA, CDR2 SQIVND (reference sequence). The CDR3 bases are TGTGCCAGTAGTATAGACGGACAGGGTGGGAACACTGAAGCTTTCTTT. This gives the protein CASSIDGQGGNTEAFF.

CDR3 coding DNA: TGTGCCAGCAGCCTGACAGGTTTTGGCAATCAGCCCCAGCATTTT. As protein: CASSLTGFGNQPQHF. The genes are TRBV6-5 and TRBJ1-5, with D perhaps matching TRBD1 (6 bases). With 6 bases removed from V and 2 bases from J, the gap between germline ends came to 14 bases. CDR1 MNHEY and CDR2 SVGAGI come from the germline V gene. This CDR3 is 15 amino acids long.

The rearrangement links TRBV19 to TRBJ2-3, with TRBD2 matching 15 bases. V lost 8 bases and J lost 2; bases outside the gene matches: 2. Germline V gene data show CDR1 as LNHDA and CDR2 as SQIVND (reference sequence). The CDR3 has 15 amino acids. The CDR3 sequence: CASRTSGGDTDTQYF. In DNA form, the CDR3 reads TGTGCCAGTCGGACTAGCGGGGGGGACACAGATACGCAGTATTTT.

The chain joins TRBV19 to TRBJ1-1, with a tentative D call TRBD1 (5 bases). Germline values: CDR1 LNHDA, CDR2 SQIVND (reference sequence). The CDR3 sequence is 17 residues long. Deletions cut 6 bases from V and 0 bases from J, with 20 bases between. The CDR3 sequence: CASSPTGTSGMNTEAFF. In nucleotides, the CDR3 is TGTGCCAGTAGCCCCACCGGGACTAGTGGGATGAACACTGAAGCTTTCTTT.

The genes are TRBV27 and TRBJ2-2; D may be TRBD2 (6 bases). Germline V gene data show CDR1 as MNHEY and CDR2 as SMNVEV (reference sequence). The CDR3 runs 16 residues. V was shortened by 4 bases and J by 0 bases, with 12 bases between the two germline ends. The CDR3 is CASSSSGDSNTGELFF. CDR3 DNA sequence: TGTGCCAGCAGTTCCTCTGGGGACTCGAACACCGGGGAGCTGTTTTTT.

The J gene is TRBJ2-5, the V gene TRBV7-9; the D is unclear. The germline gives CDR1 SEHNR, CDR2 FQNEAQ (reference sequence). Trimming took 5 bases from V and 2 from J, leaving 15 bases between them. The CDR3 totals 15 residues. The CDR3 sequence is CASSQRVGDQETQYF. CDR3 in DNA: TGTGCCAGCAGCCAACGAGTAGGAGATCAAGAGACCCAGTACTTC.

This clone was detected once. This chain joins TRBV5-4 and TRBJ2-7; D not certain. The CDR3 runs to 13 residues. Trimming removed 4 bases at V and 2 bases at J, with 10 bases between. CDR1 and CDR2 from the germline V gene are SGHNT and YYREEE (reference sequence). The CDR3 sequence is CASSGLGAYEQYF. The CDR3 DNA sequence: TGTGCCAGCAGCGGGTTGGGCGCCTACGAGCAGTACTTC.

This rearrangement joins TRBV2 to TRBJ2-5, with 8 bases lining up with TRBD2. The V segment lost 4 bases and the J segment 5 bases; nucleotides outside the gene matches: 6. The V gene's germline CDR1 is SNHLY and CDR2 FYNNEI. CDR3 length equals 14 residues. The CDR3: CASSGRGGLETQYF. The CDR3 nucleotides are TGTGCCAGCAGTGGCCGCGGGGGGCTTGAGACCCAGTACTTC.

The chain links TRBV3-1 (or the pseudogene TRBV3-2) to TRBJ1-2; D uncertain. Germline CDR1 reads LGHDT; CDR2 reads YNNKEL (reference sequence). CDR3 length equals 13 residues. V lost 1 base to trimming and J lost 6 bases, with 9 bases between them. CDR3 DNA: TGTGCCAGCAGCCAAGGACGGGATCATGGCTACACCTTC. Its protein is CASSQGRDHGYTF.

This chain connects TRBV4-1 to TRBJ2-3; TRBD2 aligns across 13 bases. Trimming removed 4 bases from V and 5 bases from J; junction bases left unmatched: 9. Germline V gene lookup returns CDR1 MGHRA and CDR2 YSYEKL. The CDR3 extends over 17 amino acids. CDR3 nucleotides: TGCGCCAGCAGCCCATTCACTAGCGGGGGGGCCAAAGATACGCAGTATTTT. Protein sequence: CASSPFTSGGAKDTQYF.

J is TRBJ2-7 and V is TRBV15, with D unclear. The ends were cut back, 0 bases at V and 3 bases at J, with 9 bases in the middle. The germline gives CDR1 LNHNV, CDR2 YYDKDF (reference sequence). CDR3 length: 14 amino acids. CDR3 DNA sequence: TGTGCCACCAGCAGAGATATAGCCCTCTACGAGCAGTACTTC. Protein product: CATSRDIALYEQYF.

CDR3 bases: TGTGCCAGCAGCATCCGGACAGCCCTTCGGGAAAAACTGTTTTTT. Residues: CASSIRTALREKLFF. V is TRBV7-2 and J is TRBJ1-4; a weak D match, TRBD1 (6 bases). The germline V gene has CDR1 SGHTA and CDR2 FQGNSA. This CDR3 is 15 amino acids long. V dropped 5 bases and J dropped 8 bases, with 18 bases sitting between them.

The chain couples TRBV27 to TRBJ1-5, with TRBD1 as a possible D gene (6 bases). V gave up 6 bases and J gave up 3 bases, with 15 bases separating them. Germline V gene lookup returns CDR1 MNHEY and CDR2 SMNVEV (reference sequence). The CDR3 contains 15 residues. The CDR3 DNA sequence: TGTGCCAGCAGACCAGGGGTCTTGTCCAATCAGCCCCAGCATTTT. Its translation is CASRPGVLSNQPQHF.

V is TRBV30 and J is TRBJ2-7; tentatively, D is TRBD2 (7 bases). The CDR3 consists of 15 residues. Trimming removed 0 bases at V and 7 bases at J, with 19 bases between. CDR1 is GTSNPN, CDR2 SVGIG, per germline (reference sequence). The CDR3 spells CAWSVPGGGAEEQYF. The CDR3 DNA is TGTGCCTGGAGTGTACCGGGTGGGGGGGCGGAAGAGCAGTACTTC.